This T cell receptor (beta chain) was captured by sequencing in a study of beta chain features in type 1 diabetes. All of the isolated RNA was reverse transcribed, so expressed TCRB transcripts were sequenced. Some clones are missing from TCRdb's copy, which holds only in-frame ones; the method was immunoSEQ multiplex PCR. Of around 430,000 clones in the sample, about 29% were seen once. Germline V CDR1 and CDR2: LNHDA, SQIVND (reference sequence). The CDR3 runs 16 residues. V was pared by 3 bases and J by 1 base, with 5 bases of the junction left unmatched. Material for sequencing was naive CD4+ T cells from blood. The chain couples TRBV19 to TRBJ2-7, with 11 nucleotides matching TRBD2. This clonotype was obtained from a man between 18 and 29 years old in good health. CDR3 amino acids: CASSISSGRPSYEQYF. The CDR3 DNA is TGTGCCAGTAGTATCTCTAGCGGGAGGCCTTCCTACGAGCAGTACTTC.